The 19 T cell receptor beta chains reported below all come from one sample, sequenced in a study of shared clonotypes between healthy human individuals. The method was immunoSEQ multiplex PCR; TCRdb's version includes in-frame clones alone and lacks a portion of them. The sample carries approximately 1.4 million clones, 95% to 99% recorded once. Sample: naive CD4+ T cells sorted from blood. Subset in this sample: CD45RA+ positively selected. The receptors stem from a man aged 25-45 years in good health.

The chain combines TRBV5-1 with TRBJ2-7; D perhaps matches TRBD2 (5 bases). Germline assignment: CDR1 SGHRS and CDR2 YFSETQ. The germline V and J ends were trimmed by 3 bases and 2 bases, with 18 bases remaining between them. CDR3 length: 16 residues. This CDR3 reads CASSWGVVSGTYEQYF. The DNA for the CDR3 is TGCGCCAGCAGCTGGGGAGTTGTTTCTGGAACCTACGAGCAGTACTTC. The full variable domain, rest sourced from reference TRBV5-1 and TRBJ2-7, is KAGVTQTPRYLIKTRGQQVTLSCSPISGHRSVSWYQQTPGQGLQFLFEYFSETQRNKGNFPGRFSGRQFSNSRSEMNVSTLELGDSALYLCASSWGVVSGTYEQYFGPGTRLTVT.

This clone was recorded once. The gene calls are TRBV19 and TRBJ1-1, with D possibly being TRBD1 (6 bases). The germline CDR1 and CDR2 sequences are LNHDA and SQIVND (reference sequence). The CDR3 runs to 15 residues. The ends were cut back, 5 bases at V and 6 bases at J, with 19 bases in the middle. The CDR3 DNA follows: TGTGCCAGTAGTCCCGGGAGAGGGGGGAATGCTGAAGCTTTCTTT. Translated: CASSPGRGGNAEAFF.

To note about this clone: Different DNA sequences within this sample yield the same CDR3. The V gene is TRBV9, the J gene TRBJ1-1, with TRBD1 matching 7 bases. V dropped 0 bases and J dropped 5; count of bases not matched to a gene: 4. CDR1 is SGDLS, CDR2 YYNGEE, per germline. The CDR3 is 14 residues long. DNA of the CDR3: TGTGCCAGCAGCGTAGTAGGGGGCGGTACTGAAGCTTTCTTT. Its protein is CASSVVGGGTEAFF.

The V and J genes are TRBV10-1 and TRBJ2-1, with D hard to call. V lost 0 bases and J lost 5, with 14 bases in between. Germline values: CDR1 WNHNN, CDR2 SYGVQD (reference sequence). The CDR3 extends over 16 amino acids. The CDR3 nucleotides read TGCGCCAGCAGTGAGTCCGATTTGAGACCTAACAATGAGCAGTTCTTC. It yields the protein CASSESDLRPNNEQFF.

The chain joins TRBV29-1 to TRBJ1-1; D might be TRBD1 (5 bases). The CDR3 is 16 amino acids. Germline CDR1 reads SQVTM; CDR2 reads ANQGSEA. The germline V and J ends were trimmed by 2 bases and 0 bases, with 16 bases remaining between them. This CDR3 is CSVETYDSSMNTEAFF. CDR3 nucleotide sequence: TGCAGCGTTGAAACCTACGACAGTTCCATGAACACTGAAGCTTTCTTT.

CDR3 protein: CASRLPGQGAGGNQPQHF. CDR3 coding DNA: TGTGCCAGTAGGCTTCCGGGACAGGGGGCGGGTGGCAATCAGCCCCAGCATTTT. The chain couples TRBV19 to TRBJ1-5; 12 bases are shared with TRBD1. This CDR3 is 18 amino acids long. The germline gives CDR1 LNHDA, CDR2 SQIVND (reference sequence). V shed 6 bases, J shed 2 bases, and the junction held 11 bases outside the gene matches.

The chain employs TRBV13 and TRBJ2-7; 7 bases map to TRBD2. Germline V gives CDR1 PRHDT, CDR2 FYEKMQ (reference sequence). V lost 6 bases, J lost 3 bases, and 8 bases stayed unmatched. This CDR3 comprises 14 residues. CDR3 in DNA: TGTGCCAGCAGACAGCTGGGGGGGGACTACGAGCAGTACTTC. This encodes CASRQLGGDYEQYF.

This chain links TRBV2 with TRBJ1-5; D call uncertain. The CDR3 totals 13 residues. Trimming took off 10 bases at V and 0 bases at J, with 10 bases between the two ends. CDR1 SNHLY and CDR2 FYNNEI come from the germline V gene. The CDR3 DNA is TGTGCCACCAGAGGACGTAGCAATCAGCCCCAGCATTTT. It yields the protein CATRGRSNQPQHF.

V usage is TRBV19 and J usage is TRBJ2-1; D is possibly TRBD2 (5 bases). In germline, CDR1 is LNHDA, CDR2 SQIVND (reference sequence). Trimming removed 5 bases from V and 4 bases from J, with 12 bases in between. This CDR3 region has 14 residues. In nucleotides, the CDR3 is TGTGCCAGTAGTGATACGGGAACTTACAATGAGCAGTTCTTC. It yields the protein CASSDTGTYNEQFF.

The chain employs TRBV4-1 and TRBJ2-7; possibly TRBD2 for D (5 bases). The V end was cut by 2 bases, the J end by 2 bases, with 16 bases between. Germline loops: CDR1 MGHRA, CDR2 YSYEKL. This CDR3 region has 16 residues. The chain's CDR3 is CASSQQPSSGTYEQYF. DNA of the CDR3: TGCGCCAGCAGCCAACAACCTAGTTCCGGGACCTACGAGCAGTACTTC.

This clone has only one observation. The junction does not match germline at one end; this may be a read error. This chain connects TRBV10-3 to TRBJ1-4; TRBD1 matches at 8 bases. The CDR3 has 15 amino acids. Per germline, CDR1 ENHRY and CDR2 SYGVKD. The CDR3 bases are TGTGCCATTAGTGAGTCGACAGGGGACAGTGAAAAACTGTTTTTT. Amino acid sequence: CAISESTGDSEKLFF.

The chain joins TRBV5-6 to TRBJ2-2; D not resolved. The CDR3 spans 18 residues. With 3 bases removed from V and 1 base from J, the gap between germline ends came to 19 bases. Germline CDR1 SGHDT, CDR2 YYEEEE. The CDR3 sequence: CASSSNLKRARNTGELFF. CDR3 bases: TGTGCCAGCAGCTCGAACCTTAAACGGGCGCGGAACACCGGGGAGCTGTTTTTT.

V gene TRBV4-3 combines with J gene TRBJ2-7; either TRBD1 or TRBD2 may fit D (5 bases each). Germline CDR1 reads LGHNA; CDR2 reads YSLEER. V was pared by 2 bases and J by 6 bases, with 14 bases between. The CDR3 sequence is 14 residues long. CDR3 in DNA: TGCGCCAGCAGCCAATCTGTAGGGACCAGCGAGCAGTACTTC. This sequence encodes CASSQSVGTSEQYF.

The chain carries TRBV6-5 and TRBJ1-2; tentatively, D is TRBD1 (6 bases). V was trimmed by 7 bases and J by 7 bases, leaving 16 bases between them. The CDR3 runs 13 residues. In germline, CDR1 is MNHEY, CDR2 SVGAGI. CDR3 residues: CASNPSGAGGYTF. CDR3 nucleotides: TGTGCCAGCAACCCATCAGGGGCCGGTGGCTACACCTTC.

The chain is built from TRBV2 and TRBJ1-2; the D is unclear. V lost 2 bases and J 2 bases, leaving 12 bases between the germline ends. The germline V gene has CDR1 SNHLY and CDR2 FYNNEI. The CDR3 totals 15 residues. For the CDR3, the DNA is TGTGCCAGCAGTGAAAGGACTAGAGGGAACTATGGCTACACCTTC. Translation: CASSERTRGNYGYTF.

Points on this clone: Other nucleotide sequences in the sample specify the same CDR3. The V call is TRBV9, the J call TRBJ2-7, with D unclear. V dropped 0 bases and J dropped 6 bases, with 7 bases sitting between them. Germline V gene sequence: CDR1 SGDLS, CDR2 YYNGEE. The CDR3 contains 12 residues. The CDR3 DNA sequence: TGTGCCAGCAGCGTAGGTATTGGCGAGCAGTACTTC. Translation: CASSVGIGEQYF.

The rearrangement links TRBV4-1 to TRBJ2-2; no firm D call. This CDR3 region has 14 residues. Between the trimmed V and J ends, which lost 1 base and 4 bases, there was a span of 7 bases. Germline V gene data show CDR1 as MGHRA and CDR2 as YSYEKL. As DNA, the CDR3 is TGCGCCAGCAGCCAAGGGGAATCCACCGGGGAGCTGTTTTTT. Encoded protein: CASSQGESTGELFF.

This sequence joins TRBV15 and TRBJ2-7; the D gene is possibly TRBD1 (5 bases). The CDR3 is made up of 15 amino acids. The ends were cut back, 5 bases at V and 2 bases at J, with 16 bases in the middle. Germline CDR1 LNHNV, CDR2 YYDKDF (reference sequence). CDR3 amino acids: CATSLTGATTYEQYF. As DNA, the CDR3 is TGTGCCACCAGCCTCACTGGGGCGACGACCTACGAGCAGTACTTC.

CDR3 sequence: CASSLTFGGPGYF. The CDR3 DNA follows: TGTGCCAGCAGTTTGACGTTTGGGGGCCCAGGGTATTTT. The rearrangement links TRBV28 to TRBJ2-3; a possible D gene is TRBD1 (6 bases). Trimming removed 3 bases from V and 14 bases from J, with 18 bases in between. CDR1 MDHEN and CDR2 SYDVKM come from the germline V gene. The CDR3 covers 13 residues. The complete variable domain, with remaining parts taken from reference TRBV28 and TRBJ2-3, reads DVKVTQSSRYLVKRTGEKVFLECVQDMDHENMFWYRQDPGLGLRLIYFSYDVKMKEKGDIPEGYSVSREKKERFSLILESASTNQTSMYLCASSLTFGGPGYFGPGTRLTVL.